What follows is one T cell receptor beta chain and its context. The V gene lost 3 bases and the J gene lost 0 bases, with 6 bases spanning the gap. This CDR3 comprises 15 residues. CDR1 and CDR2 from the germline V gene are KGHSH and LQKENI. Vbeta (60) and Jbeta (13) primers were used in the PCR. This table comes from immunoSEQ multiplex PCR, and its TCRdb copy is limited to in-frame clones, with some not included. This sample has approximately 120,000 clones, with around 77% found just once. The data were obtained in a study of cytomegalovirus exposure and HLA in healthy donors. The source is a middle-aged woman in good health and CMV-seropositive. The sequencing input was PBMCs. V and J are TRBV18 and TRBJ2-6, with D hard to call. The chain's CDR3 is CASSPVVSGANVLTF. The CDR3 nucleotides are TGTGCCAGCTCACCCGTAGTCTCTGGGGCCAACGTCCTGACTTTC.